Here is one TCR beta chain with its context. Germline CDR1 is SGHDT and CDR2 is YYEEEE. The V end was cut by 1 base, the J end by 4 bases, with 8 bases between. CDR3 length equals 13 residues. Measured with immunoSEQ multiplex PCR; TCRdb has only the in-frame clones, and not every one. The data show about 80,000 clones, roughly 86% seen once. These data originate in a study of blood T cell repertoires in COVID-19. Across the study: COVID-19 samples from acute and convalescent phases originated in the United States, Italy and Spain.

The specimen was peripheral blood. This chain uses TRBV5-6 with TRBJ1-2, with D unresolved. This sequence was found in a human donor in a cohort sampled during active COVID-19. The CDR3 sequence: CASSLSRFYGYTF. For the CDR3, the DNA is TGTGCCAGCAGCTTGAGTCGGTTCTATGGCTACACCTTC.